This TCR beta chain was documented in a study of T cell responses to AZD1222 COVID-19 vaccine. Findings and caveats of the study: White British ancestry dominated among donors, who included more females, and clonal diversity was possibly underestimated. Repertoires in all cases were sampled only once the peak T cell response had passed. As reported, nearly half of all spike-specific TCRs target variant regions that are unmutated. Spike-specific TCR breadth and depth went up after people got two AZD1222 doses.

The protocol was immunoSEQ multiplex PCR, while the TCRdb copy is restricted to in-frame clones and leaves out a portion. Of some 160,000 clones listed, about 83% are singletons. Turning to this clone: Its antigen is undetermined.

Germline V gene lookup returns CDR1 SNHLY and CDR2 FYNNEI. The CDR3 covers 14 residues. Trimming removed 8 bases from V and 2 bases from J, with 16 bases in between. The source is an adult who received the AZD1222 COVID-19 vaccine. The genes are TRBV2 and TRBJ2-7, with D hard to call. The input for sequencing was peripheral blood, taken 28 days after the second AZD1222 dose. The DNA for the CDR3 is TGTGCCAGCCGGGTCGTTGGCAGCACCTACGAGCAGTACTTC. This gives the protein CASRVVGSTYEQYF.